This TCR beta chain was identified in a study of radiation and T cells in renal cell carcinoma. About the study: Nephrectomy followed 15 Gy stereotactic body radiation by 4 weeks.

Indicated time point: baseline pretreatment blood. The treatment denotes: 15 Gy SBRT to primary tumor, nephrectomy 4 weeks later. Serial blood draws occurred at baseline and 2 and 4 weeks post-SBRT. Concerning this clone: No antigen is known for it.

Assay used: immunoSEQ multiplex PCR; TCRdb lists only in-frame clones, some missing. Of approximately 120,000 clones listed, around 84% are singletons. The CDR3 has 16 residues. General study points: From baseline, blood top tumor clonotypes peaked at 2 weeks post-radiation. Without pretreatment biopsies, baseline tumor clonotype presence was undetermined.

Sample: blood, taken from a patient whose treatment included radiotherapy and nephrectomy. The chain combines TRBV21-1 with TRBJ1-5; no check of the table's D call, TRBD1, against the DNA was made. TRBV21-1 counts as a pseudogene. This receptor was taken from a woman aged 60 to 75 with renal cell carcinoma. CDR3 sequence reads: CASSKGARGRRQPQHF. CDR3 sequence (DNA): TGTGCCAGCAGCAAAGGGGCCAGGGGGCGCCGGCAGCCCCAGCATTTT.